Shown below are 6 T cell receptor beta chains from a single sample sequenced in a study of blood T cells in healthy people across ages. Alongside a J-beta primer mix, a sample-barcoded 5' primer served in a second PCR lasting roughly 7 to 11 cycles. TCRdb reanalysed the 5' RACE reads using MiXCR and keeps one entry per CDR3 protein. The table has more than 800,000 distinct CDR3 sequences, less than 50% seen once. The sample taken for sequencing was blood. These receptors were taken from a woman in her sixties in good health.

The rearrangement joins TRBV3-1 to TRBJ2-7; D not certain. V was cut by 1 base and J by 5 bases, with 9 bases left in between. This CDR3 has 13 amino acids. Germline CDR1 reads LGHDT; CDR2 reads YNNKEL (reference sequence). The CDR3 bases are TGTGCCAGCAGCCAAGTCCTTACACACGAGCAGTACTTC. As protein: CASSQVLTHEQYF.

The sample holds a few counts of this clonotype. The rearrangement joins TRBV6-5 to TRBJ2-1; 11 nucleotides agree with TRBD2. V lost 4 bases to trimming and J lost 8 bases; unmatched junction nucleotides: 16. The germline CDR1 and CDR2 sequences are MNHEY and SVGAGI. CDR3 length: 18 residues. CDR3 loop: CASSWLVAGGKGNDEQFF. The CDR3 DNA sequence: TGTGCCAGCAGTTGGCTAGTAGCGGGAGGGAAGGGGAACGATGAGCAGTTCTTC.

This clonotype occurred a few times. The chain employs TRBV5-1 and TRBJ2-7, with 8 bases that match TRBD2. This CDR3 is 15 amino acids long. Germline trimming cut 3 bases from V and 7 bases from J; bases unmatched to any gene: 12. The germline gives CDR1 SGHRS, CDR2 YFSETQ. CDR3 in amino acids: CASSSGLAPSNEQYF. In nucleotides, the CDR3 is TGCGCCAGCAGCTCCGGACTAGCACCGTCCAATGAGCAGTACTTC. Supplemented by reference TRBV5-1 and TRBJ2-7, the full variable domain reads KAGVTQTPRYLIKTRGQQVTLSCSPISGHRSVSWYQQTPGQGLQFLFEYFSETQRNKGNFPGRFSGRQFSNSRSEMNVSTLELGDSALYLCASSSGLAPSNEQYFGPGTRLTVT.

The chain is built from TRBV5-5 and TRBJ1-4; D gene ambiguous. Germline-derived CDR1 and CDR2 are SGHKS and YYEKEE (reference sequence). Deletions cut 1 base from V and 8 bases from J, with 9 bases between. The CDR3 is made up of 13 amino acids. CDR3: CASSLLAPEKLFF. DNA of the CDR3: TGTGCCAGCAGCTTGTTGGCCCCGGAAAAACTGTTTTTT. Supplemented by reference TRBV5-5 and TRBJ1-4, the full variable domain reads DAGVTQSPTHLIKTRGQQVTLRCSPISGHKSVSWYQQVLGQGPQFIFQYYEKEERGRGNFPDRFSARQFPNYSSELNVNALLLGDSALYLCASSLLAPEKLFFGSGTQLSVL.

This clonotype has just a few counts. This chain links TRBV11-1 with TRBJ2-5; 8 nucleotides align to TRBD2. Germline lookup yields CDR1 SGHAT and CDR2 FQDESV (reference sequence). V shed 7 bases, J shed 5 bases, and the junction held 18 bases outside the gene matches. The length of the CDR3 is 17 residues. The CDR3 bases are TGTGCCAGCACCCTCCGGGGGGGGAGCCCTTCGTCTGAGACCCAGTACTTC. Amino acids: CASTLRGGSPSSETQYF.

The chain is built from TRBV28 and TRBJ1-2; possible D gene TRBD1, 6 bases. This CDR3 is built from 14 residues. CDR1 is MDHEN and CDR2 is SYDVKM in the germline V gene. V lost 5 bases to trimming and J lost 3 bases, with 13 bases between them. CDR3 in amino acids: CASSTQGRDYGYTF. CDR3 DNA: TGTGCCAGCAGTACACAGGGAAGGGACTATGGCTACACCTTC.